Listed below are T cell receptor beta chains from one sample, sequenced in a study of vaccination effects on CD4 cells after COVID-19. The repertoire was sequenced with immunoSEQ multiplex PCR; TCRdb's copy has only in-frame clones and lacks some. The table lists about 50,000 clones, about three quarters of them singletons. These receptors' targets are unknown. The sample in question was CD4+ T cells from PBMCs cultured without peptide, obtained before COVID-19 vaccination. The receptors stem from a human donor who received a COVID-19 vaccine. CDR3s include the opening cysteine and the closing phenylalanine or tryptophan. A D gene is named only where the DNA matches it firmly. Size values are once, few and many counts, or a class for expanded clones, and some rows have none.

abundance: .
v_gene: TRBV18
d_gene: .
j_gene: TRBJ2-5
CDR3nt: TGTGCCAGCTCCCCCGGTCCGGCCAGGGGTGGATGGACCCAGTACTTC
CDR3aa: CASSPGPARGGWTQYF

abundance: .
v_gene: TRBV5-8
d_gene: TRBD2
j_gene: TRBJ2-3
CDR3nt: TGTGCCAGCAGCCCAAGGACTAGAAGATATACAGATACGCAGTATTTT
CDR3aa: CASSPRTRRYTDTQYF

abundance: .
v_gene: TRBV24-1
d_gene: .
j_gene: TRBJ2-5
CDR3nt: TGTGCCACCTCGGACTCGGGCGAAGAGACCCAGTACTTC
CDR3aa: CATSDSGEETQYF

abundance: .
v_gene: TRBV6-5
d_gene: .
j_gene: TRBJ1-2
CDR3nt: TGTGCCAGCAGTTATGGAGGACACAAGGATGGCTACACCTTC
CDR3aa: CASSYGGHKDGYTF

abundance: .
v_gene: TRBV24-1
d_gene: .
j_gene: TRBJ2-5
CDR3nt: TGTGCCACCAGGGCTGGGGGGTCCAAACAAGAGACCCAGTACTTC
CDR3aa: CATRAGGSKQETQYF

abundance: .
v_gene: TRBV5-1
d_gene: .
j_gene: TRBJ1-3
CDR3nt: TGCGCCAGCAGCTTGGATCACCCCTCTGGAAACACCATATATTTT
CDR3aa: CASSLDHPSGNTIYF

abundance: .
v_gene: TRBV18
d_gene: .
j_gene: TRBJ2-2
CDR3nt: TGTGCCAGCTCACCAAGGGGCACCGGGGAGCTGTTTTTT
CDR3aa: CASSPRGTGELFF

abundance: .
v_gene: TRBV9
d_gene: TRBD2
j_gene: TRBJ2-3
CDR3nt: TGTGCCAGCAGCGGAAGAAGCGGGGCCAGCACAGATACGCAGTATTTT
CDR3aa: CASSGRSGASTDTQYF

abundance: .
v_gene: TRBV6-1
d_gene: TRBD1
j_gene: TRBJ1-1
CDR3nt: TGTGCCAGCAGTAAAGACGGACAGGCCCGGAACACTGAAGCTTTCTTT
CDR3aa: CASSKDGQARNTEAFF

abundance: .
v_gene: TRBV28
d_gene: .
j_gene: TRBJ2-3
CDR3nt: TGTGCCAGCCAGGACACGAGCACAGATACGCAGTATTTT
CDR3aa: CASQDTSTDTQYF

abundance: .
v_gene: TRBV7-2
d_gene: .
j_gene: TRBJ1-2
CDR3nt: TGTGCCAGCAGCTTAGGGGGGCCCCTAAACTATGGCTACACCTTC
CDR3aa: CASSLGGPLNYGYTF

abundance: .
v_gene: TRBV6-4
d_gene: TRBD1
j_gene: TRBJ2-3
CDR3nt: TGTGCCAGCCCGAATACGGGGGACAGGGGGTTCAGCACAGATACGCAGTATTTT
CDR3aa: CASPNTGDRGFSTDTQYF

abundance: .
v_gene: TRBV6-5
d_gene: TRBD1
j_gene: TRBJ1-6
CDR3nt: TGTGCCAGCATTTTACCGGGACAGGGCGATTCACCCCTCCACTTT
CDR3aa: CASILPGQGDSPLHF

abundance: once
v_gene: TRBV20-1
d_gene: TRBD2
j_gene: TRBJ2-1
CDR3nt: TGCAGTGCTAGTGTGCCGGGGGGAACTCCCTACAATGAGCAGTTCTTC
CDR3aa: CSASVPGGTPYNEQFF

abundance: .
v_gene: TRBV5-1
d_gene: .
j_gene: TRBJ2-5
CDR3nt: TGCGCCAGCAGCTTGGCCAATACAGTTCAAGAGACCCAGTACTTC
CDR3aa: CASSLANTVQETQYF

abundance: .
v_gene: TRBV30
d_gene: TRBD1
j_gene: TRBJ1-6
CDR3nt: TGTGCCTGTCGTCCGGGACAGGGGAATTCACCCCTCCACTTT
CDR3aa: CACRPGQGNSPLHF

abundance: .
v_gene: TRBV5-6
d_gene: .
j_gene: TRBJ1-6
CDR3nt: TGTGCCAGCAGCTTCGAGGGTAGGGTGGGTTCACCCCTCCACTTT
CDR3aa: CASSFEGRVGSPLHF

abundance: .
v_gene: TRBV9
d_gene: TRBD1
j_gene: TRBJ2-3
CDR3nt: TGTGCCAGCAGCGTAGACAGGGGACCAGATACGCAGTATTTT
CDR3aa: CASSVDRGPDTQYF

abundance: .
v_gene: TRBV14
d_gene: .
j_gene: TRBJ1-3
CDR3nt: TGTGCCAGCAGCCACCGCGGGGGGACCCTATATTTT
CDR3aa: CASSHRGGTLYF

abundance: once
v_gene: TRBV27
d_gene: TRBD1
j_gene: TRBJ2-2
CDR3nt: TGTGCCAGCAGTAATCCGGGACAGGGTAGAAAGATGTTTTTT
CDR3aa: CASSNPGQGRKMFF

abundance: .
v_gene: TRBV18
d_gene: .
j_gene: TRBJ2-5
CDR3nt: TGTGCCAGCTCTCCTAACCCGGGGGAGACCCAGTACTTC
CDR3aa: CASSPNPGETQYF

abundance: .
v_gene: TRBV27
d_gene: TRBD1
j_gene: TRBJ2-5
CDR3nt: TGTGCCAGCAGTCCCGGGACAGGGGGGGAGACCCAGTACTTC
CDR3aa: CASSPGTGGETQYF

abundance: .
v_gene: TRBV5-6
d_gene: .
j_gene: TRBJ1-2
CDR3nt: TGTGCCAGCAGCTTGTCCAGGCTCGGAGGCTACACCTTC
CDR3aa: CASSLSRLGGYTF

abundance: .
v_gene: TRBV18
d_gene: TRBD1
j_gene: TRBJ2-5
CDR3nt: TGTGCCAGCTCACCCAACAGGGGGCGCGGAGAGACCCAGTACTTC
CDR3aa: CASSPNRGRGETQYF

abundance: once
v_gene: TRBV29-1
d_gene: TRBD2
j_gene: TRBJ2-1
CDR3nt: TGCAGCGCCGCGCGACTAGCGGGGAACAATGAGCAGTTCTTC
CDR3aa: CSAARLAGNNEQFF

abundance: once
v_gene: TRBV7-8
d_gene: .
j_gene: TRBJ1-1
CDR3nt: TGTGCCAGCAGCTTACAGGGAATGATGAACACTGAAGCTTTCTTT
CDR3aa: CASSLQGMMNTEAFF

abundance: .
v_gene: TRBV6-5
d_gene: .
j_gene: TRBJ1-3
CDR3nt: TGTGCCAGCAGCTACAATATTGGAAACACCATATATTTT
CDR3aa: CASSYNIGNTIYF

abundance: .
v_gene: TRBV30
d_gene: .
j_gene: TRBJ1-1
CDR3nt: TGTGCCTGGAGCGAACCAAGACAGTATCTAGGCACTGAAGCTTTCTTT
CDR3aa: CAWSEPRQYLGTEAFF

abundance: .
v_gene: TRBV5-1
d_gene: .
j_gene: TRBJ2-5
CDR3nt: TGCGCCAGCAGCCCGGGCAGTCTGAGAGAGACCCAGTACTTC
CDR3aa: CASSPGSLRETQYF

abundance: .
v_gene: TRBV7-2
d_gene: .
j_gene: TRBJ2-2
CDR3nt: TGTGCCAGCACAGGAGGTGGGGCCGGGGAGCTGTTTTTT
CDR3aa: CASTGGGAGELFF

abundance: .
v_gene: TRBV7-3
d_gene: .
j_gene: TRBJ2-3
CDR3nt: TGTGCCAGCAGTCCTATTCGAGATACGCAGTATTTT
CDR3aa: CASSPIRDTQYF

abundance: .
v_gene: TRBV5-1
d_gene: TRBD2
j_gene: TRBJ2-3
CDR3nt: TGCGCCAGCAGCTTCTTGCTAGCGGGGGTGCCAGATACGCAGTATTTT
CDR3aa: CASSFLLAGVPDTQYF

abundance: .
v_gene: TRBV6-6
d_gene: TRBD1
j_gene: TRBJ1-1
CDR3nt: TGTGCCAGCAGTTTTCAGGGGGCCGGGTCCACTGAAGCTTTCTTT
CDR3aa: CASSFQGAGSTEAFF

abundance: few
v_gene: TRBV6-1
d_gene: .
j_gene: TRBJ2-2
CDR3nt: TGTGCCAGCAGTAACGAGGTCCCCGGGGAGCTGTTTTTT
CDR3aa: CASSNEVPGELFF

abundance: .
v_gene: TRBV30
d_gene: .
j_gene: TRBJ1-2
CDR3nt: TGTGCCTGGAGTGAGTCAAGTAACTATGGCTACACCTTC
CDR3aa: CAWSESSNYGYTF

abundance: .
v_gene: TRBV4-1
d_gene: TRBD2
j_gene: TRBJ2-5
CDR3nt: TGCGCCAGCAGCCAAGCAGGGCGAGCGGGGGGTGGTGAGACCCAGTACTTC
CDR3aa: CASSQAGRAGGGETQYF

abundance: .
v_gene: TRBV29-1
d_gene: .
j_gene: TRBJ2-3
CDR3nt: TGCAGCCTTACTGGGGGTACAGATACGCAGTATTTT
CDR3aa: CSLTGGTDTQYF

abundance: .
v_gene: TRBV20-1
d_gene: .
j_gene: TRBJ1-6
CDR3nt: TGCAGTGCTAGTGACACATACAGGGATTCACCCCTCCACTTT
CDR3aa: CSASDTYRDSPLHF

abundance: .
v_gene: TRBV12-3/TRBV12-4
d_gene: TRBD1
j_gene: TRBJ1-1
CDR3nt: TGTGCCAGCAGTTTGGACAGGGAAATTGAAGCTTTCTTT
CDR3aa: CASSLDREIEAFF

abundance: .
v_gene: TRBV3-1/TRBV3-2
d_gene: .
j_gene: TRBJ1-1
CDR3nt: TGTGCCAGCAGCCAACATGGGGGGACTAACACTGAAGCTTTCTTT
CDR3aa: CASSQHGGTNTEAFF

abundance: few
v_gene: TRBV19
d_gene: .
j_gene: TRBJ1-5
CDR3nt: TGTGCCAGTACCCGATCCCAGGGTAATCAGCCCCAGCATTTT
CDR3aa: CASTRSQGNQPQHF

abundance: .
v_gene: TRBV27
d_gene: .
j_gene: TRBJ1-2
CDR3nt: TGTGCCAGCAGGCAGGGTACAAATGGCTACACCTTC
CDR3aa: CASRQGTNGYTF

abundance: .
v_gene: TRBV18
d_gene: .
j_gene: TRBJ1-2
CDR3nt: TGTGCCAGCTCACCAGACCTAGTAGTGGACTATGGCTACACCTTC
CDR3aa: CASSPDLVVDYGYTF